What follows are 19 T cell receptor beta chains derived from one specimen sequenced in a study of blood T cell repertoires in COVID-19. Libraries were prepared by immunoSEQ multiplex PCR; TCRdb keeps only in-frame clonotypes and omits some of them. Here the sample spans under 250,000 clones, approximately 91% being singletons. The sample taken for sequencing was peripheral blood. The source of these receptors is a man aged 35 to 55 with acute or convalescent COVID-19.

The genes are TRBV19 and TRBJ1-2; D ambiguous. From germline, CDR1 is LNHDA and CDR2 SQIVND (reference sequence). This CDR3 is 14 amino acids long. The V end lost 3 bases, the J end lost 4 bases, and 12 bases lay between the germline ends. The CDR3 sequence is CASSILARGYGYTF. CDR3 coding DNA: TGTGCCAGTAGTATCTTGGCCAGAGGCTATGGCTACACCTTC.

The CDR3 nucleotides read TGTGCCAGCAGCGTAGCCCTCACCGAGCGGGAAAACACAGATACGCAGTATTTT. Protein: CASSVALTERENTDTQYF. This rearrangement joins TRBV9 to TRBJ2-3, with 7 bases aligning to TRBD2. This CDR3 is 18 amino acids long. The V and J ends lost 0 bases and 2 bases, in that order; junction bases with no gene match: 12. Per the germline V gene, CDR1 is SGDLS and CDR2 is YYNGEE.

V usage is TRBV4-2 and J usage is TRBJ2-7; D is perhaps TRBD1 (6 bases). Germline-derived CDR1 and CDR2 are LGHNA and YNFKEQ. The CDR3 covers 16 residues. V was clipped by 0 bases and J by 0 bases, with 12 bases between them. The CDR3 loop is CASSQDRPGDSYEQYF. CDR3 nucleotide sequence: TGTGCCAGCAGCCAAGATCGGCCAGGGGACTCCTACGAGCAGTACTTC.

V and J are TRBV4-1 and TRBJ2-7, with no clear D. V lost 3 bases and J 0 bases, leaving 12 bases between the germline ends. This CDR3 comprises 15 residues. Per the germline V gene, CDR1 is MGHRA and CDR2 is YSYEKL. For the CDR3, the DNA is TGCGCCAGCAGCCAGAGTATCTTTACCTCCTACGAGCAGTACTTC. This encodes CASSQSIFTSYEQYF.

This chain uses TRBV10-3 with TRBJ1-1, with D perhaps matching TRBD1 (6 bases). Per the germline V gene, CDR1 is ENHRY and CDR2 is SYGVKD. The CDR3 loop spans 15 amino acids. V was cut by 4 bases and J by 1 base, with 13 bases left in between. For the CDR3, the DNA is TGTGCCATCAGTGGACAGGAGCCCAGGAACACTGAAGCTTTCTTT. The encoded protein is CAISGQEPRNTEAFF.

The rearrangement links TRBV19 to TRBJ2-3; 12 nucleotides align to TRBD2. The germline V gene has CDR1 LNHDA and CDR2 SQIVND (reference sequence). The CDR3 length is 17 residues. CDR3 in amino acids: CVTGRTSGIQCTDTQYF. CDR3 in DNA: TGTGTGACGGGCCGGACTAGCGGGATCCAATGCACAGATACGCAGTATTTT.

This chain uses TRBV7-8 with TRBJ1-5; 9 bases align to TRBD1. This CDR3 has 17 residues. V shed 2 bases, J shed 1 base, and the junction held 6 bases outside the gene matches. Germline V gene data show CDR1 as SGHVS and CDR2 as FQNEAQ. The CDR3 nucleotides read TGTGCCAGCAGCTTAAGGGGGGACAGGGTAAGCAATCAGCCCCAGCATTTT. Amino acid sequence: CASSLRGDRVSNQPQHF.

This clone was seen ten or more times. The chain couples TRBV29-1 to TRBJ2-7; weak D call: TRBD1 (6 bases). The V and J ends lost 5 bases and 7 bases respectively, with 12 bases between them. The CDR3 runs to 11 residues. The V gene's germline CDR1 is SQVTM and CDR2 ANQGSEA. The CDR3 DNA reads as TGCAGCGTTTCACAGGGATCTGAGCAGTACTTC. Amino acid sequence: CSVSQGSEQYF.

This clone showed up just once. The chain has TRBV7-8 and TRBJ1-1; D is unresolved. The V end lost 4 bases, the J end lost 1 base, and 10 bases lay between the germline ends. The CDR3 runs 14 residues. CDR1 and CDR2 from the germline V gene are SGHVS and FQNEAQ. DNA for the CDR3: TGTGCCAGCAGCTCGGTAACCGCGAACACTGAAGCTTTCTTT. It codes for CASSSVTANTEAFF.

The chain carries TRBV19 and TRBJ2-7; 7 bases are a match to TRBD2. The V gene end was trimmed by 3 bases and the J gene end by 2 bases; junction bases not matched to a gene: 4. The CDR3 totals 14 residues. Germline CDR1 reads LNHDA; CDR2 reads SQIVND (reference sequence). This chain's CDR3 is CASSMIAGAYEQYF. Written as DNA, the CDR3 is TGTGCCAGTAGTATGATAGCGGGTGCCTACGAGCAGTACTTC. The entire variable domain, with the rest obtained from reference TRBV19 and TRBJ2-7, is as follows: DGGITQSPKYLFRKEGQNVTLSCEQNLNHDAMYWYRQDPGQGLRLIYYSQIVNDFQKGDIAEGYSVSREKKESFPLTVTSAQKNPTAFYLCASSMIAGAYEQYFGPGTRLTVT.

The rearrangement links TRBV3-1 (or the pseudogene TRBV3-2) to TRBJ1-2, with 9 bases that match TRBD1. The CDR3 is 14 residues long. Trimming took 4 bases from V and 5 from J; bases not matched to a gene: 5. Per the germline V gene, CDR1 is LGHDT and CDR2 is YNNKEL (reference sequence). The CDR3 loop reads CASSPTGGVYGYTF. The CDR3 bases are TGTGCCAGCAGCCCGACAGGGGGTGTGTATGGCTACACCTTC.

The chain links TRBV5-8 to TRBJ2-3; 7 bases fit TRBD2. The CDR3 has 13 residues. Losses at the gene ends were 4 bases for V and 4 bases for J; bases not matched to a gene: 3. The germline V gene encodes CDR1 SGHTS and CDR2 YDEGEE. CDR3 nucleotide sequence: TGTGCCAGCAGCGGGAGGGTCGCAGATACGCAGTATTTT. This translates into CASSGRVADTQYF.

This clone was recorded once. V is TRBV7-8 and J is TRBJ1-5, with 7 bases fitting TRBD1. The CDR3 has 15 residues. The V segment lost 1 base and the J segment 3 bases; nucleotides outside the gene matches: 3. CDR1 SGHVS and CDR2 FQNEAQ come from the germline V gene. CDR3 sequence (DNA): TGTGCCAGCAGCTTAGAGGGGGCCCACAATCAGCCCCAGCATTTT. Residues: CASSLEGAHNQPQHF.

The rearrangement uses TRBV7-3 and TRBJ2-1; TRBD2 is a possible D gene (6 bases). V lost 1 base and J lost 2, with 21 bases in between. The CDR3 covers 19 residues. Per the germline V gene, CDR1 is SGHTA and CDR2 is FQGTGA. The CDR3 loop reads CASSLMLIREEGPYNEQFF. CDR3 in DNA: TGTGCCAGCAGCTTAATGTTAATAAGGGAGGAGGGACCCTACAATGAGCAGTTCTTC.

J is TRBJ2-7 and V is TRBV5-6, with unresolved D. The V gene's germline CDR1 is SGHDT and CDR2 YYEEEE. Trimming removed 0 bases at V and 2 bases at J, with 3 bases between. The CDR3 extends over 12 amino acids. In DNA, the CDR3 is TGTGCCAGCAGCTTGGACACCTACGAGCAGTACTTC. Its protein is CASSLDTYEQYF.

Remarks on this clone: This sample includes further DNA sequences coding for the same CDR3. The rearrangement joins TRBV5-1 to TRBJ1-1, with 9 positions matching TRBD1. The CDR3 extends over 15 amino acids. J was trimmed by 2 bases and V by 0 bases; bases with no gene match: 2. Germline V gives CDR1 SGHRS, CDR2 YFSETQ. CDR3 sequence reads: CASSLEGQGNTEAFF. The CDR3 nucleotides read TGCGCCAGCAGCTTGGAGGGACAGGGTAACACTGAAGCTTTCTTT.

The chain uses TRBV27 and TRBJ2-4, with TRBD1 matching 10 bases. Trimming cost V 6 bases and J 0 bases; bases outside gene matches: 11. CDR3 length equals 18 residues. CDR1 and CDR2 from the germline V gene are MNHEY and SMNVEV (reference sequence). In nucleotides, the CDR3 is TGTGCCAGCAGGGCGGGGACAGGGGAACCCCTAGCCAAAAACATTCAGTACTTC. It encodes CASRAGTGEPLAKNIQYF.

The J gene is TRBJ2-1, the V gene TRBV30, with D unresolved. The CDR3 is made up of 13 amino acids. V was pared by 3 bases and J by 6 bases, with 12 bases between. Looked up from germline, CDR1 is GTSNPN and CDR2 is SVGIG (reference sequence). CDR3 sequence: CAWSPQSTNEQFF. The CDR3, as DNA: TGTGCCTGGAGCCCACAGAGTACCAATGAGCAGTTCTTC.

J is TRBJ1-2 and V is TRBV19, with D possibly TRBD1 on 5 matching bases. This CDR3 comprises 14 residues. V gave up 5 bases and J gave up 3 bases, with 13 bases separating them. Germline lookup yields CDR1 LNHDA and CDR2 SQIVND (reference sequence). The CDR3 DNA follows: TGTGCCAGTAGTCTGGGGACTGCTGACTATGGCTACACCTTC. It yields the protein CASSLGTADYGYTF. Supplemented by reference TRBV19 and TRBJ1-2, the full variable domain reads DGGITQSPKYLFRKEGQNVTLSCEQNLNHDAMYWYRQDPGQGLRLIYYSQIVNDFQKGDIAEGYSVSREKKESFPLTVTSAQKNPTAFYLCASSLGTADYGYTFGSGTRLTVV.